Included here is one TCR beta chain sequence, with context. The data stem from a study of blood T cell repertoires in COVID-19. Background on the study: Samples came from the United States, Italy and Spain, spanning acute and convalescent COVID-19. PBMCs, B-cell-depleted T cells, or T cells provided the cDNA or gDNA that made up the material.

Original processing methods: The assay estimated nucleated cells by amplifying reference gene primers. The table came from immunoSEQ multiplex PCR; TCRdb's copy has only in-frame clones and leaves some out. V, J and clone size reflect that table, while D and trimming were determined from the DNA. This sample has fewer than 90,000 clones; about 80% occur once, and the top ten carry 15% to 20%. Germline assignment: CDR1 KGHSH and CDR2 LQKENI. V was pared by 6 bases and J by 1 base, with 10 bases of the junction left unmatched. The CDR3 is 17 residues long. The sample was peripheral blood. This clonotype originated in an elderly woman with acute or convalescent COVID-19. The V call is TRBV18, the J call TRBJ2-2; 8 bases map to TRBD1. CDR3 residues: CASSMFSGTGNTGELFF. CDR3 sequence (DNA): TGTGCCAGCTCGATGTTCTCCGGGACAGGGAACACCGGGGAGCTGTTTTTT.